This T cell receptor beta chain is drawn from a study of T cell responses to AZD1222 COVID-19 vaccine (dated by TCRdb to about 2021). Study-wide context: AZD1222 recipients given second doses at about 4 weeks or at about 12 weeks were pooled, since spike-specific TCR depth and breadth were not found to differ between the two schedules. TCR sequencing covered some 250 trial participants: about 210 given two doses of AZD1222 and 26 given two doses of MenACWY control vaccine. Trial participants were enrolled by age into 18-55, 56-69 and 70-plus year subgroups, with 148, 28 and 57 TCR-sequenced participants respectively.

Reading from cysteine to phenylalanine, the CDR3 counts 14 amino acids. Only the CDR3 DNA stays, 42 bases, in frame from base 1. The germline ends are 12 bases apart after V is trimmed by 3 bases and J by 4 bases. The germline V gene supplies CDR1 MNHEY and CDR2 SVGEGT. What the work shows at the level of the full study, not this receptor alone: The 56-69-year group was small, and its depth increase did not reach significance, likely because of low power. Because no day 14 peak-response samples were available, the repertoires could be characterized only after the peak T cell response. The vaccine-associated CD4 TCRs covered the entire spike protein, and the dominant responses fell in regions 160-218 and 743-854. Most participants were white British and females outnumbered males, and the authors suggested that clonal diversity may have been underestimated. After two AZD1222 doses, spike-specific TCR breadth and depth were significantly higher than at day 0 and than in MenACWY recipients. Reportedly, almost half of the unique spike-specific TCRs recognized epitopes lying outside the regions that are mutated in the B.1.351 and B.1.1.7 variants. Conclusions about previously exposed vaccinees are limited because only six or seven AZD1222 recipients were SARS-CoV-2 seropositive at baseline.

The CDR3 regions of human TCRbeta chains were subjected to immunosequencing. The authors processed their data as follows. TCRs in the repertoires were matched against a reference library of SARS-CoV-2-specific TCRs that had been generated with the MIRA antigen-specificity platform. Breadth meant the fraction of unique TCRs that were SARS-CoV-2-associated, whereas depth meant the fraction of total T cells that were SARS-CoV-2-associated. Using the MIRA data, each spike-specific TCR was mapped to the spike region that the TCR reacts to and placed in a CD4 or CD8 class. Log10-transformed breadth and depth values were compared by one-way ANOVA with Sidak's multiple comparisons tests. TCRdb mirrors the immuneACCESS table, restricted to in-frame sequences. Some clones are absent from its copies; in checked studies, under half trace to an unresolved V gene, and the reason for the others is unknown. The V and J calls and clone size were taken over from that table, and D and trimming were inferred from the DNA. The sample records about 140,000 clones, about 91% of which are singletons. About 2.5% of the sample rests with the top ten.

The label giving this sample's time point can be read as: baseline before first vaccination. Vaccinee samples came from UK trials COV001 and COV002, including a single-blind randomized controlled phase 2/3 trial of AZD1222 (ChAdOx1 nCoV-19) in healthy adults. For TCRbeta chain sequencing, PBMC samples were collected from trial participants at day 0 and at day 28 after the second dose. As to this clone: Its recognized antigen is unknown. Within one base of it there is no much larger clone, and no base qualities were kept.

This sequence uses TRBV6-2 or TRBV6-3 and TRBJ1-1; the D region possibly corresponds to TRBD1 (6 bases align). This sequence originates from an adult in good health. The material was peripheral blood, obtained on day 0 of AZD1222 vaccination. CDR3 sequence: CASSYVTGSTEAFF. DNA sequence: TGTGCCAGCAGTTATGTCACAGGGAGCACTGAAGCTTTCTTT.